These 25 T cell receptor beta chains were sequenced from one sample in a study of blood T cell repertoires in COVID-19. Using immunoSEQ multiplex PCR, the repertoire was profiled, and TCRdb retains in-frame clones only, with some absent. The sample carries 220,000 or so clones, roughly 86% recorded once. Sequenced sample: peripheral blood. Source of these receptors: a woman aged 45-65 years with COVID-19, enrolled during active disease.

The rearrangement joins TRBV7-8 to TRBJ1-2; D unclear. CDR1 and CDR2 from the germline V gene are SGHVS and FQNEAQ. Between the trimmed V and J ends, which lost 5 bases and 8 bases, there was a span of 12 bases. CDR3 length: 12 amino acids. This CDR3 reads CASSQTLLGYTF. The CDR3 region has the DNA TGTGCCAGCAGCCAGACACTCTTAGGCTACACCTTC.

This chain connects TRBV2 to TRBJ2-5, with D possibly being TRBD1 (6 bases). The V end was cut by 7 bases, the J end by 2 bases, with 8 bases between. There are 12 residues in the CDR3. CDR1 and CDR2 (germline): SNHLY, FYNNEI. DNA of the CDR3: TGTGCCAGCACGGGACAACAAGAGACCCAGTACTTC. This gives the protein CASTGQQETQYF.

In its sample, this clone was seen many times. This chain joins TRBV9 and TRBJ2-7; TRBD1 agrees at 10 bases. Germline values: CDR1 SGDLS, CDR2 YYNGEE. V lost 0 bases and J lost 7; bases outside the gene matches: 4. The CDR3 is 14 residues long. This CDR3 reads CASSVEGQGREQYF. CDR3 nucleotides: TGTGCCAGCAGCGTAGAGGGACAGGGGAGGGAGCAGTACTTC.

CDR3 amino acids: CASRPAGGRETQYF. Written as DNA, the CDR3 is TGTGCCAGCAGGCCCGCGGGGGGGCGTGAGACCCAGTACTTC. The chain is built from TRBV6-6 and TRBJ2-5, with 9 bases fitting TRBD2. Per germline, CDR1 MNHNY and CDR2 SVGAGI (reference sequence). Trimming at V came to 6 bases and at J to 5 bases, leaving 7 bases not matched to a gene. The CDR3 loop spans 14 amino acids.

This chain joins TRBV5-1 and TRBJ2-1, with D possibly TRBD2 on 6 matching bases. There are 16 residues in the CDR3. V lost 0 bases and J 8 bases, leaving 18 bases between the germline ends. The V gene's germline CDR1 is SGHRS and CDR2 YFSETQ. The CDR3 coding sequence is TGCGCCAGCAGCTTGGGGAGACTAGGTACTGTTGATGAGCAGTTCTTC. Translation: CASSLGRLGTVDEQFF.

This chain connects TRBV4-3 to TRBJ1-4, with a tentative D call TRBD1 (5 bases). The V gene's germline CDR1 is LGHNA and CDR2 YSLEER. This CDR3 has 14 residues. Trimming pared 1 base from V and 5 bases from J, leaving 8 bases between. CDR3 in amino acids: CASSQGGGNEKLFF. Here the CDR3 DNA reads TGCGCCAGCAGCCAAGGGGGGGGAAATGAAAAACTGTTTTTT.

The CDR3 DNA reads as TGTGCCAGCAGCTCGACGGGCCGGGACAGGGGTAATTGGAGAACCGGGGAGCTGTTTTTT. Its protein product is CASSSTGRDRGNWRTGELFF. The chain combines TRBV7-8 with TRBJ2-2; 10 bases match TRBD1. This CDR3 has 20 residues. Germline CDR1 reads SGHVS; CDR2 reads FQNEAQ. V gave up 4 bases and J gave up 5 bases; unmatched junction bases: 19. Combining the CDR3 with reference TRBV7-8 and TRBJ2-2 gives the whole variable domain GAGVSQSPRYKVAKRGQDVALRCDPISGHVSLFWYQQALGQGPEFLTYFQNEAQLDKSGLPSDRFFAERPEGSVSTLKIQRTQQEDSAVYLCASSSTGRDRGNWRTGELFFGEGSRLTVL.

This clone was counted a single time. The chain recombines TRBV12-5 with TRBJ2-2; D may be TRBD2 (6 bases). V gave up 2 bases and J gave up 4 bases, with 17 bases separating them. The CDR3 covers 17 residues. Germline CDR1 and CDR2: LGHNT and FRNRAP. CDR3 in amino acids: CASGLYTGGESTGELFF. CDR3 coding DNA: TGTGCTAGTGGTTTGTACACAGGAGGGGAGAGCACCGGGGAGCTGTTTTTT.

The CDR3 sequence is CASSSQPEGTEAFF. The CDR3 DNA reads as TGTGCCAGCAGCTCTCAACCCGAGGGCACTGAAGCTTTCTTT. This chain uses TRBV3-1 (or the pseudogene TRBV3-2) with TRBJ1-1; D gene ambiguous. The CDR3 loop spans 14 amino acids. Germline V lookup: CDR1 LGHDT, CDR2 YNNKEL (reference sequence). V lost 5 bases and J lost 4, with 14 bases in between.

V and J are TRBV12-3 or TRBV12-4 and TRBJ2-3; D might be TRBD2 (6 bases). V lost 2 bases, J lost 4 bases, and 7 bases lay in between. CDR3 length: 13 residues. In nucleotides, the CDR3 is TGTGCCAGCAGTTTATGGGGGGCAGATACGCAGTATTTT. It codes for CASSLWGADTQYF.

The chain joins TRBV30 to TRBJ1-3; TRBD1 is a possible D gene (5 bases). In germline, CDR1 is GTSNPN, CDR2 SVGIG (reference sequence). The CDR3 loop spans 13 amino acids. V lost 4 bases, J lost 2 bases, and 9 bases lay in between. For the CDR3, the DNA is TGTGCCTGGATGGGCAGGGCTGGAAACACCATATATTTT. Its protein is CAWMGRAGNTIYF.

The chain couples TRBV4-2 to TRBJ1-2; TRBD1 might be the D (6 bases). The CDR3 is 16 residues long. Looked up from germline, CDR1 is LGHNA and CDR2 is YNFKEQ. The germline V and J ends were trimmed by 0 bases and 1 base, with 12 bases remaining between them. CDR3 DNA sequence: TGTGCCAGCAGCCAAGAGGAGGCAGGGGATAACTATGGCTACACCTTC. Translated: CASSQEEAGDNYGYTF.

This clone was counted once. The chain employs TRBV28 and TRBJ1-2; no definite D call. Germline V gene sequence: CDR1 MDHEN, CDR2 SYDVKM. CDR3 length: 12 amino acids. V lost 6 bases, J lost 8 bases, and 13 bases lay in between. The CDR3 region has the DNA TGTGCCAGCAGCCGAGTCCCGTGGGGCTACACCTTC. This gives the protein CASSRVPWGYTF.

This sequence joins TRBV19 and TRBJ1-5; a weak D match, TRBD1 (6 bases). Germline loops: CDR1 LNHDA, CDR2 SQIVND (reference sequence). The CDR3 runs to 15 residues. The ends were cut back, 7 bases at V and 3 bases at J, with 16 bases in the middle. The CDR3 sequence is CASIETGIVNQPQHF. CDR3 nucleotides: TGTGCCAGTATCGAAACAGGGATCGTCAATCAGCCCCAGCATTTT.

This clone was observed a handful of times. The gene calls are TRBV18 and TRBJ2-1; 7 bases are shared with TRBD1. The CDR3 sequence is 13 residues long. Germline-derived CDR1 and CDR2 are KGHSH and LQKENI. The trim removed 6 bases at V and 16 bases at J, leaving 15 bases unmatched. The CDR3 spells CASSRTGQGEKFF. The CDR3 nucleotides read TGTGCCAGCTCGCGAACCGGGCAGGGGGAGAAATTCTTC.

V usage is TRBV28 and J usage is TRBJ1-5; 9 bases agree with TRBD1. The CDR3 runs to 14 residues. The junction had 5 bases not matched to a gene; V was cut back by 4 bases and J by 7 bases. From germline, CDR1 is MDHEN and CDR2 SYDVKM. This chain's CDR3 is CASSSDRGQQPQHF. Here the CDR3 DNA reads TGTGCCAGCAGTTCGGACAGGGGACAACAGCCCCAGCATTTT.

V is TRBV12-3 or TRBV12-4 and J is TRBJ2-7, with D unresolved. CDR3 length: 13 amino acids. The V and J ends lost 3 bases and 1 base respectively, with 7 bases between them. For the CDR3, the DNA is TGTGCCAGCAGTTTGCAGGTGTCCTACGAGCAGTACGTC. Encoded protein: CASSLQVSYEQYV.

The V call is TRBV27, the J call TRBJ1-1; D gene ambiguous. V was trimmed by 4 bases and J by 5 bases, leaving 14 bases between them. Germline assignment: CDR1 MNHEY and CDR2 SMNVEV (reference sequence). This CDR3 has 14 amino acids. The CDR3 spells CASSSGSRPTEAFF. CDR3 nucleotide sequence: TGTGCCAGCAGTTCCGGGTCTCGTCCGACTGAAGCTTTCTTT.

In DNA form, the CDR3 reads TGTGCCACCGGGGCGGGGGGGCCTCAAGAGACCCAGTACTTC. Translating it yields CATGAGGPQETQYF. V usage is TRBV24-1 and J usage is TRBJ2-5, with TRBD2 matching 9 bases. The V and J ends lost 9 bases and 2 bases, in that order; junction bases with no gene match: 6. Germline V gene lookup returns CDR1 KGHDR and CDR2 SFDVKD. The CDR3 is 14 residues long.

CDR3 bases: TGTGCCAGCTCTATTACAGGACAGGGCCTTCAGCCCCAGCATTTT. Protein product: CASSITGQGLQPQHF. The chain couples TRBV18 to TRBJ1-5; 8 nucleotides match TRBD1. The ends lost 6 bases at V and 6 bases at J; junction bases unmatched: 10. The CDR3 extends over 15 amino acids. Germline lookup yields CDR1 KGHSH and CDR2 LQKENI.

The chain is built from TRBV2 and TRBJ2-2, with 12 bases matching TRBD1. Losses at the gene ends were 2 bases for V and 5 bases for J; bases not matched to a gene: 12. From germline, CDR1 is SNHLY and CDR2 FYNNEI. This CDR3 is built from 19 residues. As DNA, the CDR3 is TGTGCCAGCAGTGAAAGGGGGACAGGGGGCCAGGCCCGGACCGGGGAGCTGTTTTTT. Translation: CASSERGTGGQARTGELFF.

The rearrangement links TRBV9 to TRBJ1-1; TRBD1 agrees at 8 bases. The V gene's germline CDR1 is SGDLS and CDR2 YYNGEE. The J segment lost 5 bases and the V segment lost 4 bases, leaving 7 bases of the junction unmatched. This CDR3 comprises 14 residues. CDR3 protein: CASSISGGPTEAFF. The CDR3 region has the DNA TGTGCCAGCAGCATTTCAGGGGGCCCAACTGAAGCTTTCTTT.

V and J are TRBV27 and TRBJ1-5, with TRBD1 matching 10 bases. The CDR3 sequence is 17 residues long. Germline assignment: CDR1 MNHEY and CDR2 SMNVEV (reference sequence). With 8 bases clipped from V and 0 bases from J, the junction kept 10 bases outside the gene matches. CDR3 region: CASGPGQGIYSNQPQHF. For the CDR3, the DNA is TGTGCCAGCGGGCCGGGACAGGGGATTTATAGCAATCAGCCCCAGCATTTT.

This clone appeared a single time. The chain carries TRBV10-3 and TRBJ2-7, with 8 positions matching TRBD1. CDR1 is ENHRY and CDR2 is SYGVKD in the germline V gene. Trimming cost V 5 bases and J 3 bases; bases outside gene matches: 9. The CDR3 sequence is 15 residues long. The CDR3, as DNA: TGTGCCATCAGTCTCGACAGGGGCGATAACTACGAGCAGTACTTC. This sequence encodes CAISLDRGDNYEQYF.

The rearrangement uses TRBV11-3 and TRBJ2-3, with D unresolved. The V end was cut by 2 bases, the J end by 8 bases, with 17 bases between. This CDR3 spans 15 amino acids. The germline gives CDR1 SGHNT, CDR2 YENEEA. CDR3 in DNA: TGTGCCAGCAGCTTACGTGGGCCCGGTCTGGGTACGCAGTATTTT. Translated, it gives CASSLRGPGLGTQYF.